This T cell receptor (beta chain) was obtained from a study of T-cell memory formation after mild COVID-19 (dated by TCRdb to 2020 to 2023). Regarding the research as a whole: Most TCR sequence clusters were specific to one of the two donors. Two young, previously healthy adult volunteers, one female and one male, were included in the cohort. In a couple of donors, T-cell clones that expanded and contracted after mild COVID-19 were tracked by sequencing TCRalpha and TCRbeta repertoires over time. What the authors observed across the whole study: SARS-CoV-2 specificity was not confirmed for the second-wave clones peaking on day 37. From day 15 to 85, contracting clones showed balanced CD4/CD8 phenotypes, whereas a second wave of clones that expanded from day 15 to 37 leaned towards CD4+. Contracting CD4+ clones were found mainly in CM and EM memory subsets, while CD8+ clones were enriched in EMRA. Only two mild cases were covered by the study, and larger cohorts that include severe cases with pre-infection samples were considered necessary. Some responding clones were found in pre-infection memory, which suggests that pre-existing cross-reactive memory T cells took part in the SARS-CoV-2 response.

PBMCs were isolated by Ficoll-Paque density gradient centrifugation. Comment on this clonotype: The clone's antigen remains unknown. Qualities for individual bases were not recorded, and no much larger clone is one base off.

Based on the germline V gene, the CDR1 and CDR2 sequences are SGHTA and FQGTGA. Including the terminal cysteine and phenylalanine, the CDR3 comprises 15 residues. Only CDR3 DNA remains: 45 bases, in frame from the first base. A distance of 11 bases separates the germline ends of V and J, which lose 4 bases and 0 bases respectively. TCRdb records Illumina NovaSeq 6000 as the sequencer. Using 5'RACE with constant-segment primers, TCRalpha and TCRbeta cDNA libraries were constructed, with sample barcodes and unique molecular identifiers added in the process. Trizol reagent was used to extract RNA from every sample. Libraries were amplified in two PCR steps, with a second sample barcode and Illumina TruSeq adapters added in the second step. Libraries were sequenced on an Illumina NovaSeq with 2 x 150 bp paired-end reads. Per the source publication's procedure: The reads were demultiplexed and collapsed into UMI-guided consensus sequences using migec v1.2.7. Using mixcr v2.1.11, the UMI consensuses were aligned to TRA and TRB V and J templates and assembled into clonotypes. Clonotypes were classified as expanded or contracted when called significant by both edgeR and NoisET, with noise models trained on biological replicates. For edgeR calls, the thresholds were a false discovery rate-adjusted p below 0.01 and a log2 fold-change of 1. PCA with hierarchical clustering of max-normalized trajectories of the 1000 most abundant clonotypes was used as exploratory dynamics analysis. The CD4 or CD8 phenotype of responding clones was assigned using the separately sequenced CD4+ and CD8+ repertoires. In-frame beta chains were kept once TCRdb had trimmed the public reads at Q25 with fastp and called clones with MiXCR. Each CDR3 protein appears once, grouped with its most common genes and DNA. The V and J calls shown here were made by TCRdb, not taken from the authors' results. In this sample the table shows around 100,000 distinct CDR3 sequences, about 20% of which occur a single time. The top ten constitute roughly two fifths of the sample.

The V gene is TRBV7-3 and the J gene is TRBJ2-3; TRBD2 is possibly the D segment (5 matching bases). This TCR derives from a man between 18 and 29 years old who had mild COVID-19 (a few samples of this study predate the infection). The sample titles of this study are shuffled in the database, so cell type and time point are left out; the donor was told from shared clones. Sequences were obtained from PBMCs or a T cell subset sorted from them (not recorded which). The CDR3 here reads CASSSGSSSTDTQYF. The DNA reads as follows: TGTGCCAGCAGCTCGGGGTCCTCTAGCACAGATACGCAGTATTTT.